This TCR beta chain was captured by sequencing in a study of blood T cells in healthy people across ages. Study-level points and caveats: Considered underestimates were the diversity estimates obtained from one million T cells.

Then a second PCR, running about 6 to 12 cycles, was carried out with a sample-barcoded 5' primer and a J-beta primer mix. Each CDR3 protein is one row after TCRdb ran MiXCR on the 5' RACE reads. The table records about 970,000 distinct CDR3 sequences, about 51% of them present only once. In germline, CDR1 is DFQATT, CDR2 SNEGSKA (reference sequence). The CDR3 is 14 residues long. V gave up 3 bases and J gave up 4 bases, with 16 bases separating them. Remarks on this clonotype: The target antigen is unknown.

The sequencing input was blood. The chain employs TRBV20-1 and TRBJ2-7; no reliable D call. This clonotype was obtained from a woman in her fifties or sixties in good health. The DNA for the CDR3 is TGCAGTGCTAGTGGCCGTGGGTCTAGTTACGAGCAGTACTTC. Amino acids: CSASGRGSSYEQYF.